This TCR beta chain was sequenced in a study of patients and donors after allogeneic stem cell transplantation. One entry per CDR3 protein results from TCRdb running MiXCR on the RT-PCR reads. The table lists some 960,000 distinct CDR3 sequences, 18% of them singletons. This CDR3 is built from 15 residues. The germline V gene encodes CDR1 MNHEY and CDR2 SVGAGI. V lost 2 bases and J lost 2; bases outside the gene matches: 5. A few counts support this clonotype. The chain is built from TRBV6-5 and TRBJ1-1; 7 bases are a match to TRBD1. The source material was blood, either unsorted or a sorted T cell fraction (not recorded which). The receptor was isolated from a human donor who was either an allogeneic HSCT recipient or a stem cell or donor lymphocyte infusion donor (not recorded which). It is not recorded whose cells these are; they may come from a transplant donor. CDR3 in amino acids: CASSYPRGENTEAFF. In DNA, the CDR3 is TGTGCCAGCAGTTACCCCAGGGGGGAAAACACTGAAGCTTTCTTT.